This TCR beta chain was sequenced in a study of T cells after yellow fever vaccination. Overall study findings and caveats: Reappearing after the booster were most of the clones from primary vaccination (around 96% CD4, approximately 88% CD8).

This CDR3 has 14 amino acids. Per the germline V gene, CDR1 is WSHSY and CDR2 is SAAADI. Trimming at V came to 2 bases and at J to 2 bases, leaving 0 bases not matched to a gene. At least ten counts were recorded for this clonotype. Its antigen is not identified. MiXCR was run by TCRdb on the 5' RACE reads, yielding one entry per CDR3 protein. The sample gives hundreds of thousands of distinct CDR3 sequences, approximately 13% of which show up once; over 13% is in the top ten. This sample comprised PBMCs, obtained on the day of the yellow fever booster vaccination. The genes are TRBV10-2 and TRBJ1-5; TRBD1 matches 7 bases. This TCR came from a man younger than 40 who received the YFV17D yellow fever vaccine. As DNA, the CDR3 is TGCGCCAGCAGTGAGCAGGGGGGCAATCAGCCCCAGCATTTT. This codes for CASSEQGGNQPQHF.